This T cell receptor (beta chain) came from a study of a mutant IDH1 vaccine in newly diagnosed glioma. Study overall: Patients got radiotherapy, temozolomide, or both beforehand, and most got both.

Data came from immunoSEQ multiplex PCR; TCRdb stores just in-frame clones and leaves some out. The data hold some 51,000 clones, with 60% to 85% observed a single time. This clone has a single count. Its antigen is as yet unknown. Notes on the study in general: Pseudoprogression apparently tracked independently of changes in top peripheral T cell clonotypes.

The time point here: baseline, week 1 (first vaccination visit). Documented treatment: pre-vaccination baseline after standard-of-care therapy. V was shortened by 1 base and J by 0 bases, with 11 bases between the two germline ends. The CDR3 loop spans 16 amino acids. Germline V gene lookup returns CDR1 SGHVS and CDR2 FNYEAQ. This chain uses TRBV7-6 with TRBJ2-3; D not resolved. The origin of this receptor is a woman aged 40 to 49 with glioma. This material consisted of PBMCs, taken from a glioma patient treated with radiotherapy, temozolomide or both. The CDR3 region is CASSLVGTASTDTQYF. Written as DNA, the CDR3 is TGTGCCAGCAGCTTAGTAGGAACGGCTAGCACAGATACGCAGTATTTT.